This T cell receptor (beta chain) was recovered during a study of OX40 agonist ivuxolimab in advanced cancers. At the level of the whole study: Ivuxolimab was a fully human IgG2 agonistic monoclonal antibody targeting the costimulatory receptor OX40 (CD134). The paper reports the monotherapy dose-escalation portion (N ≈ 52 patients) of the phase I ivuxolimab trial. Three dose-escalation patients achieved partial responses, one with hepatocellular carcinoma and two with cutaneous melanoma. Of the roughly 54 patients in dose escalation, about 20 had hepatocellular carcinoma, some 15 had melanoma, 9 had renal cell carcinoma and 9 had head and neck cancer. Peripheral TCRbeta sequencing was intended to test whether TCR sequence diversity was altered and clonal T-cell expansion was caused by ivuxolimab. Intravenous ivuxolimab was administered to patients every 2 weeks at six dose levels: 0.01, 0.1, 0.3, 1.5, 3 and 10 mg/kg. Patients were allowed to have had prior anti-PD-1, anti-PD-L1 or anti-CTLA-4 therapy, and 40% to 45% of the dose-escalation patients had been treated with checkpoint inhibitors. In the dose-escalation cohort, roughly 80% of patients were male, and the mean age was approximately 64 years, with a range of about 23 to 85. Overall study results and their limits: Low levels of normalized T-cell clonal expansion were also seen in some patients who did not respond. The antigen specificity of the peripheral T cells that underwent clonal expansion was not determined. At doses of 0.1 to 3.0 mg/kg, clonal expansion of both CD4+ and CD8+ T cells in blood was seen between baseline and week 6. In partial responders in the 0.1-3.0 mg/kg groups, normalized peripheral clonal expansion was found to be among the lowest, especially among CD8+ T cells. After ivuxolimab, CD8+ T cells had more expanded clones than CD4+ T cells on average.

Patients with autoimmune disease history or receiving systemic immunosuppression were excluded from the trial. Peripheral blood for TCR sequencing was collected from all dose cohorts at baseline, on cycle 4 day 1, and on cycle 7 day 1. Samples came from an open-label, multicenter, first-in-human phase I dose-escalation trial of ivuxolimab. Adults with locally advanced or metastatic melanoma, renal cell, hepatocellular, or head and neck squamous cell carcinoma were enrolled in the trial. Before TCR sequencing, CD4+ T cells and CD8+ T cells from peripheral blood were sorted into separate populations. Between the V and J ends, shortened by 4 bases and 3 bases respectively, the junction contains 13 bases. The CDR3 runs 15 residues from the cysteine to the phenylalanine. Only CDR3 DNA is held: 45 bases, read in frame from base 1. CDR1 is given as SQVTM and CDR2 as ANQGSEA, both from the germline V gene.

Comment on this clone: No antigen is known for it. No base qualities exist here, and no much larger clone lies one base off it.

For sequencing of the TCRbeta CDR3 region, genomic DNA was extracted from the sorted cells. The immunoSEQ Assay was used for sequencing of TCRbeta CDR3 regions. The table was pulled from immuneACCESS by TCRdb, which kept in-frame rearrangements only. Such tables lose some clones; where checked, under half of the loss comes from unresolved V genes, and the rest has no known cause. The sample profile shows 71,000 or so clones; around 84% of them were found once. 8.2% of the sample goes to the ten largest clones. The material sequenced was CD4+ or CD8+ T cells sorted from blood, taken in a trial of the OX40 agonist ivuxolimab. This TCR was sampled from an adult with an advanced solid tumor such as melanoma, head and neck, liver or kidney cancer. The V and J segments used are TRBV29-1 and TRBJ2-6, with TRBD1 as a weak D call on 5 bases. The nucleotides are TGCAGCGTTGCCTGGGGCAGGGATGGGGCCAACGTCCTGACTTTC. The translation is CSVAWGRDGANVLTF.